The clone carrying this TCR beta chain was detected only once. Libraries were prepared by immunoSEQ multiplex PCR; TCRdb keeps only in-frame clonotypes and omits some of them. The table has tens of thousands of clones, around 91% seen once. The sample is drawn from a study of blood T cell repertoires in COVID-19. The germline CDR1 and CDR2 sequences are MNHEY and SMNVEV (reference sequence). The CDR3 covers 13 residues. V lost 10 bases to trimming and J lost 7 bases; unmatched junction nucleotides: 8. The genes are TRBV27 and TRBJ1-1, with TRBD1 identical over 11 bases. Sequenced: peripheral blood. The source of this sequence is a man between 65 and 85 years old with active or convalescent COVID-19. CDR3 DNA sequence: TGTGCCATCGTCCCCGGGACAGGGGGTGAAGCTTTCTTT. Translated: CAIVPGTGGEAFF.